Listed below are T cell receptor beta chains from one sample, sequenced in a study of PD-L1 blockade in urothelial cancer. Assay used: immunoSEQ multiplex PCR; TCRdb lists only in-frame clones, some missing. The sample consists of roughly 30,000 clones, about 89% of them appearing once. Sequencing was performed on PBMCs, taken around atezolizumab (anti-PD-L1) treatment. These receptors all come from an elderly man with urothelial cancer. The CDR3 runs from the conserved cysteine through the conserved F or W.

CDR3 protein	V gene	CDR3 length	J gene
CASRTRGPGMTSGSLDEQYF	TRBV19	20	TRBJ2-7
CASSLVVGPGGVNTEAFF	TRBV7-9	18	TRBJ1-1
CASSLASATGYNEQFF	TRBV7-2	16	TRBJ2-1
CASSGVAGAENEQFF	TRBV18	15	TRBJ2-1
CASSQDTTAVYGYTF	TRBV4-3	15	TRBJ1-2
CAWSVQGTRGEQYF	TRBV30	14	TRBJ2-7
CASRLKIQGNYGYTF	TRBV27	15	TRBJ1-2
CASSQGKAGGTTYEQYF	TRBV18	17	TRBJ2-7
CASGREKDTQYF	TRBV5-6	12	TRBJ2-3
CASSGAQGRNPPEQFF	TRBV5-6	16	TRBJ2-1
CASSQSIAGRAETQYF	TRBV5-4	16	TRBJ2-5
CASSKGGFGYYEQYF	TRBV21-1	15	TRBJ2-7
CASSLAATGGGDIQYF	TRBV5-1	16	TRBJ2-4
CASSDATGFTDTQYF	TRBV18	15	TRBJ2-3
CASSRGAKTEAFF	TRBV27	13	TRBJ1-1
CASTAGGGVPWQFF	TRBV6-5	14	TRBJ2-1
CASSPRTGSNQPQHF	TRBV18	15	TRBJ1-5
CATRGFRTPGTGGATQYF	TRBV15	18	TRBJ2-3